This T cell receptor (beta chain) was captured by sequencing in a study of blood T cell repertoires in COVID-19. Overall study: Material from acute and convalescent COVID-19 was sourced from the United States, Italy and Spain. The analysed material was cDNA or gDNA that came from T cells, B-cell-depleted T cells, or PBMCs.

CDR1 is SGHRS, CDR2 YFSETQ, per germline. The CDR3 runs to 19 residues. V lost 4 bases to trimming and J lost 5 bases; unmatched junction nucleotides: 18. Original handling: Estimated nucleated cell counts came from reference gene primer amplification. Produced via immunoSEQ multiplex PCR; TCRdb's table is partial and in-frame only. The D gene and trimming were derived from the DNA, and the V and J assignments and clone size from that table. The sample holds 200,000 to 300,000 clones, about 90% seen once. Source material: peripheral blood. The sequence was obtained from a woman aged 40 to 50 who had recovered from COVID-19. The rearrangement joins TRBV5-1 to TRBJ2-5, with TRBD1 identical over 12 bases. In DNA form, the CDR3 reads TGCGCCAGCAGCGCGACCGGGACAGGGGGCGCGGTGCCGTGGGAGACCCAGTACTTC. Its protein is CASSATGTGGAVPWETQYF.